Below, 26 T cell receptor beta chains from the same sample are listed, as sequenced in a study of T cells in Graves' hyperthyroidism and ophthalmopathy. Researchers amplified the TCR beta CDR3 regions from RNA transcripts. HTBI primers were employed in a first-round RT-PCR of the TCR CDR3. TCRdb reprocessed the multiplex PCR reads via MiXCR and lists one record per CDR3 protein. The sample shows over 400,000 distinct CDR3 sequences, 14% to 15% of them seen only once. Source material: blood. These receptors all stem from a man aged 18 to 30 with Graves' ophthalmopathy.

This clonotype was seen ten or more times. The chain carries TRBV6-5 and TRBJ1-2, with 7 bases lining up with TRBD1. The CDR3 is 14 amino acids. The germline V gene encodes CDR1 MNHEY and CDR2 SVGAGI. V trimming: 0 bases; J trimming: 7 bases; junction bases outside the gene matches: 5. CDR3 protein: CASSYSTGLSGYTF. The CDR3 bases are TGTGCCAGCAGTTACTCGACAGGGCTGAGTGGCTACACCTTC.

The V call is TRBV19, the J call TRBJ2-1; D possibly corresponds to TRBD2 (6 bases). Between the trimmed V and J ends, which lost 5 bases and 8 bases, there was a span of 16 bases. The CDR3 has 14 amino acids. Germline CDR1 reads LNHDA; CDR2 reads SQIVND (reference sequence). CDR3 coding DNA: TGTGCCAGTAGTGGGGACTCCTTTAGCGATGAGCAGTTCTTC. Its translation is CASSGDSFSDEQFF.

This clonotype was recorded at least ten times. V is TRBV10-1 and J is TRBJ2-3; D uncertain. Germline CDR1 WNHNN, CDR2 SYGVQD (reference sequence). V lost 0 bases and J lost 2, with 6 bases in between. The CDR3 contains 14 residues. The CDR3: CASSESRITDTQYF. The CDR3, as DNA: TGCGCCAGCAGTGAGTCCCGGATCACAGATACGCAGTATTTT.

This clonotype was recorded at least ten times. The V gene is TRBV5-1, the J gene TRBJ2-5; perhaps TRBD2 as D (6 bases). Germline CDR1 SGHRS, CDR2 YFSETQ. This CDR3 spans 15 amino acids. V gave up 0 bases and J gave up 4 bases, with 13 bases separating them. The CDR3 loop is CASSLVLAEGETQYF. In DNA, the CDR3 is TGCGCCAGCAGCTTGGTTTTAGCGGAGGGAGAGACCCAGTACTTC.

This clonotype was seen ten or more times. The rearrangement links TRBV29-1 to TRBJ2-4, with D maybe TRBD1 (6 bases). The CDR3 runs 13 residues. Deletions cut 4 bases from V and 5 bases from J, with 12 bases between. Germline CDR1 reads SQVTM; CDR2 reads ANQGSEA. This CDR3 is CSVGGAGENIQYF. The CDR3 bases are TGCAGCGTTGGTGGGGCAGGGGAAAACATTCAGTACTTC.

This clonotype was seen ten or more times. The chain uses TRBV7-3 and TRBJ2-2, with D maybe TRBD1 (5 bases). Germline CDR1 is SGHTA and CDR2 is FQGTGA. Trimming took off 5 bases at V and 5 bases at J, with 15 bases between the two ends. The CDR3 is 15 residues long. As DNA, the CDR3 is TGTGCCAGCAGCCAGGACACGGGCCGGACCGGGGAGCTGTTTTTT. This codes for CASSQDTGRTGELFF. Using reference TRBV7-3 and TRBJ2-2 for the parts outside the CDR3, the full variable domain is GAGVSQTPSNKVTEKGKYVELRCDPISGHTALYWYRQSLGQGPEFLIYFQGTGAADDSGLPNDRFFAVRPEGSVSTLKIQRTERGDSAVYLCASSQDTGRTGELFFGEGSRLTVL.

This clonotype was seen a handful of times. The chain joins TRBV18 to TRBJ1-5, with TRBD1 matching over 9 bases. V was pared by 3 bases and J by 6 bases, with 9 bases of the junction left unmatched. The CDR3 sequence is 16 residues long. CDR1 KGHSH and CDR2 LQKENI come from the germline V gene. The CDR3 nucleotides are TGTGCCAGCTCACCCCCCTTGGACAGGGGTTTTCAGCCCCAGCATTTT. Its protein product is CASSPPLDRGFQPQHF.

This clonotype was counted at least ten times. This chain connects TRBV5-1 to TRBJ2-1, with 7 bases fitting TRBD2. Trimming at V came to 4 bases and at J to 5 bases, leaving 6 bases not matched to a gene. CDR3 length equals 14 residues. Germline CDR1 reads SGHRS; CDR2 reads YFSETQ. The CDR3 here is CASSPVRGDNEQFF. Written as DNA, the CDR3 is TGCGCCAGCAGCCCGGTCCGGGGGGACAATGAGCAGTTCTTC.

The V call is TRBV14, the J call TRBJ2-2, with D perhaps TRBD1 (6 bases). CDR1 and CDR2 (germline): SGHDN, FVKESK. This CDR3 has 16 amino acids. V was trimmed by 4 bases and J by 1 base, leaving 13 bases between them. The CDR3 region is CASSRDRSLNTGELFF. The CDR3 coding sequence is TGTGCCAGCAGCCGAGACAGGAGTTTGAACACCGGGGAGCTGTTTTTT.

This clonotype was detected ten times or more. This chain connects TRBV6-5 to TRBJ1-2; D is ambiguous. The CDR3 length is 15 residues. Per germline, CDR1 MNHEY and CDR2 SVGAGI. V lost 0 bases to trimming and J lost 4 bases, with 12 bases between them. The CDR3 sequence is CASSYSYRSTYGYTF. CDR3 DNA sequence: TGTGCCAGCAGTTACTCTTACAGATCTACCTATGGCTACACCTTC.

V usage is TRBV20-1 and J usage is TRBJ1-5; 7 bases agree with TRBD1. In germline, CDR1 is DFQATT, CDR2 SNEGSKA (reference sequence). This CDR3 contains 14 residues. Trimming at V came to 4 bases and at J to 3 bases, leaving 6 bases not matched to a gene. CDR3 residues: CSAITGDHNQPQHF. In DNA, the CDR3 is TGCAGTGCTATTACAGGGGACCACAATCAGCCCCAGCATTTT.

The CDR3 spells CASSSGTEREQYF. The CDR3 coding sequence is TGTGCCAGCAGCTCTGGGACAGAGCGCGAGCAGTACTTC. The rearrangement uses TRBV11-2 and TRBJ2-7; 7 bases are a match to TRBD1. Germline V CDR1 and CDR2: SGHAT, FQNNGV. V lost 4 bases and J lost 6; bases outside the gene matches: 6. This CDR3 has 13 amino acids.

This clonotype was recorded at least ten times. The V gene is TRBV18, the J gene TRBJ2-7, with a tentative D call TRBD1 (5 bases). This CDR3 has 14 amino acids. CDR1 is KGHSH and CDR2 is LQKENI in the germline V gene. Trimming cost V 3 bases and J 5 bases, with 14 bases left between them. This chain's CDR3 is CASSPLPQGHEQYF. The CDR3 DNA reads as TGTGCCAGCTCACCGCTCCCTCAGGGCCACGAGCAGTACTTC.

This clonotype was observed many times. The J gene is TRBJ1-1, the V gene TRBV2; no definite D call. V shed 2 bases and J shed 7 bases, with 11 bases lying between them. The CDR3 spans 13 residues. Germline V gene data show CDR1 as SNHLY and CDR2 as FYNNEI. CDR3 loop: CASSEIESSEAFF. The CDR3 coding sequence is TGTGCCAGCAGTGAAATAGAAAGCAGTGAAGCTTTCTTT.

In this sample, this clonotype turned up many times. This chain joins TRBV15 and TRBJ1-1; D is ambiguous. The CDR3 extends over 17 amino acids. The V and J ends lost 0 bases and 8 bases respectively, with 22 bases between them. Germline V lookup: CDR1 LNHNV, CDR2 YYDKDF (reference sequence). The CDR3 spells CATSRDQLGLSGEEAFF. CDR3 in DNA: TGTGCCACCAGCAGAGATCAACTTGGATTGTCGGGAGAGGAAGCTTTCTTT.

This clonotype was detected many times. V is TRBV24-1 and J is TRBJ1-2; 8 bases agree with TRBD1. This CDR3 contains 12 residues. Per germline, CDR1 KGHDR and CDR2 SFDVKD. Germline trimming cut 4 bases from V and 9 bases from J; bases unmatched to any gene: 3. In nucleotides, the CDR3 is TGTGCCACCAGTGAGCACAGGGGGAGCTACACCTTC. Its protein product is CATSEHRGSYTF.

In its sample, this clonotype was seen many times. V gene TRBV29-1 combines with J gene TRBJ1-1; D unresolved. CDR1 SQVTM and CDR2 ANQGSEA come from the germline V gene. The V gene lost 5 bases and the J gene lost 0 bases, with 4 bases spanning the gap. The CDR3 extends over 11 amino acids. The CDR3 sequence is CSVPVNTEAFF. The DNA for the CDR3 is TGCAGCGTTCCGGTGAACACTGAAGCTTTCTTT.

This clonotype has a handful of counts. A much more abundant neighbour one base away suggests this may be a read error. V and J are TRBV5-4 and TRBJ1-2; 11 bases are a match to TRBD1. The junction had 1 base not matched to a gene; V was cut back by 0 bases and J by 3 bases. The CDR3 spans 15 residues. Germline assignment: CDR1 SGHNT and CDR2 YYREEE (reference sequence). CDR3 residues: CASSLGGQGDYGYTF. The CDR3 nucleotides read TGTGCCAGCAGCTTGGGGGGACAGGGGGACTATGGCTACACCTTC.

This chain joins TRBV7-6 and TRBJ1-5, with 8 positions matching TRBD1. V was clipped by 2 bases and J by 7 bases; unmatched bases: 4. Germline V gene lookup returns CDR1 SGHVS and CDR2 FNYEAQ. There are 14 residues in the CDR3. CDR3 DNA sequence: TGTGCCAGCAGCTTACAGGGGGCAATGCAGCCCCAGCATTTT. Residues: CASSLQGAMQPQHF. Full variable domain (outside the CDR3, taken from reference TRBV7-6 and TRBJ1-5): GAGVSQSPRYKVTKRGQDVALRCDPISGHVSLYWYRQALGQGPEFLTYFNYEAQQDKSGLPNDRFSAERPEGSISTLTIQRTEQRDSAMYRCASSLQGAMQPQHFGDGTRLSIL.

This clonotype was recorded at least ten times. V usage is TRBV30 and J usage is TRBJ1-1, with D perhaps TRBD1 (6 bases). In germline, CDR1 is GTSNPN, CDR2 SVGIG (reference sequence). The CDR3 totals 14 residues. V was cut by 2 bases and J by 6 bases, with 16 bases left in between. CDR3 sequence reads: CAWSPGQFFAEAFF. The CDR3 region has the DNA TGTGCCTGGAGTCCGGGACAATTTTTTGCTGAAGCTTTCTTT.

This clonotype was found many times. The gene calls are TRBV5-1 and TRBJ2-5; no firm D call. Germline V gene data show CDR1 as SGHRS and CDR2 as YFSETQ. Trimming shortened V by 1 base and J by 1 base, and 11 bases separated the two germline ends. This CDR3 has 15 amino acids. DNA for the CDR3: TGCGCCAGCAGCTTGTTCGGGCAAGGCCAAGAGACCCAGTACTTC. Translated, it gives CASSLFGQGQETQYF.

This clonotype was counted ten times or more. The V and J genes are TRBV30 and TRBJ1-2, with D maybe TRBD1 (5 bases). Per the germline V gene, CDR1 is GTSNPN and CDR2 is SVGIG (reference sequence). V was clipped by 4 bases and J by 0 bases, with 6 bases between them. The length of the CDR3 is 12 residues. Here the CDR3 reads CAWTTANYGYTF. CDR3 nucleotide sequence: TGTGCCTGGACGACAGCTAACTATGGCTACACCTTC.

This clonotype has at least ten counts. J is TRBJ1-5 and V is TRBV2, with D hard to call. The CDR3 has 17 amino acids. CDR1 is SNHLY, CDR2 FYNNEI, per germline. V was pared by 6 bases and J by 2 bases, with 20 bases between. The CDR3 nucleotides are TGTGCCAGCAGCCTAACCCCGACCGGGAAGGGCAATCAGCCCCAGCATTTT. Translated, it gives CASSLTPTGKGNQPQHF.

This clonotype was seen at least ten times. The chain carries TRBV6-1 and TRBJ2-7; D unclear. Germline V CDR1 and CDR2: MNHNS, SASEGT. This CDR3 region has 15 residues. Trimming removed 5 bases at V and 3 bases at J, with 17 bases between. CDR3 loop: CASSTHGETIYEQYF. As DNA, the CDR3 is TGTGCCAGCAGTACCCACGGAGAAACAATCTACGAGCAGTACTTC.

This clonotype appeared many times. The chain recombines TRBV6-1 with TRBJ2-7, with 9 bases aligning to TRBD1. The germline gives CDR1 MNHNS, CDR2 SASEGT. This CDR3 comprises 15 residues. V lost 4 bases and J lost 1; bases outside the gene matches: 5. The CDR3 sequence is CASSVSGTGSYEQYF. The CDR3 DNA reads as TGTGCCAGCAGTGTTTCCGGGACAGGGTCCTACGAGCAGTACTTC.

This clonotype was seen ten or more times. The V call is TRBV9, the J call TRBJ2-7; 7 nucleotides line up with TRBD2. CDR1 is SGDLS and CDR2 is YYNGEE in the germline V gene. The V and J ends lost 0 bases and 7 bases, in that order; junction bases with no gene match: 4. The CDR3 is 13 amino acids. DNA of the CDR3: TGTGCCAGCAGCGTAGCCTGGGGAGGGGAGCAGTACTTC. It codes for CASSVAWGGEQYF.